This TCR beta chain was recorded in a study of T cells in Graves' hyperthyroidism and ophthalmopathy. Study observations and caveats: Within blood appeared most thyroid clonotypes that had expanded above 0.001.

This clonotype occurred many times. Its specificity is not known. Uncontrolled infection, other autoimmune disease, pregnancy or lactation disqualified patients from enrolment. RNA transcripts yielded amplified TCR beta CDR3 regions. HTBI primers were used for first-round RT-PCR of the TCR CDR3. One entry per CDR3 protein results from TCRdb running MiXCR on the multiplex PCR reads. The table includes 600,000 to 700,000 distinct CDR3 sequences, over 12% detected once. Germline CDR1 is MNHNS and CDR2 is SASEGT. V was shortened by 0 bases and J by 0 bases, with 2 bases between the two germline ends. This CDR3 spans 14 amino acids.

The chain couples TRBV6-1 to TRBJ2-2; D gene uncertain. The receptor was isolated from a woman aged 40-49 years with Graves' ophthalmopathy. Sequencing was carried out using blood. The DNA for the CDR3 is TGTGCCAGCAGTGAAGCTCCGAACACCGGGGAGCTGTTTTTT. This gives the protein CASSEAPNTGELFF.